One and the same sample provided the 17 T cell receptor beta chains below, sequenced in a study of blood T cell repertoires in COVID-19. The table came from immunoSEQ multiplex PCR; TCRdb's copy has only in-frame clones and leaves some out. The profile shows 250,000 to 350,000 clones, more than 70% of them singletons. The sample comprised peripheral blood. These TCRs come from a man aged 18 to 29 who had recovered from COVID-19.

CDR3 sequence reads: CSVSPRQDHSYEQYF. CDR3 nucleotides: TGCAGCGTTTCCCCTCGACAGGACCACTCCTACGAGCAGTACTTC. The chain is built from TRBV29-1 and TRBJ2-7; a weak D match, TRBD1 (6 bases). The CDR3 totals 15 residues. CDR1 and CDR2 (germline): SQVTM, ANQGSEA. Trimming removed 5 bases at V and 0 bases at J, with 17 bases between.

This sequence joins TRBV6-5 and TRBJ2-3; TRBD1 matches 10 bases. Germline lookup yields CDR1 MNHEY and CDR2 SVGAGI. This CDR3 has 15 amino acids. V trimming: 2 bases; J trimming: 4 bases; junction bases outside the gene matches: 3. This CDR3 is CASSYGQGEADTQYF. The CDR3 nucleotides read TGTGCCAGCAGTTACGGACAGGGGGAGGCAGATACGCAGTATTTT.

The chain couples TRBV2 to TRBJ1-5, with a tentative D call TRBD1 (6 bases). Trimming stripped 1 base from V and 3 bases from J, with 7 bases between. Germline values: CDR1 SNHLY, CDR2 FYNNEI. CDR3 length equals 14 residues. The DNA for the CDR3 is TGTGCCAGCAGTGAAGGGACAGCCAATCAGCCCCAGCATTTT. Its translation is CASSEGTANQPQHF.

The V gene is TRBV11-3, the J gene TRBJ2-3, with 8 bases that match TRBD2. CDR1 is SGHNT, CDR2 YENEEA, per germline. V was clipped by 5 bases and J by 1 base; unmatched bases: 8. The CDR3 length is 16 residues. The DNA of the CDR3 is TGTGCCAGCAGCACCGTTACGGGGGGGGGCACAGATACGCAGTATTTT. Translation: CASSTVTGGGTDTQYF.

This rearrangement joins TRBV27 to TRBJ2-4; D might be TRBD1 (5 bases). From germline, CDR1 is MNHEY and CDR2 SMNVEV (reference sequence). The CDR3 totals 13 residues. V lost 7 bases to trimming and J lost 4 bases, with 11 bases between them. The CDR3, as DNA: TGTGCCAGCACAGACAGCAGAAAAAACATTCAGTACTTC. Its translation: CASTDSRKNIQYF.

The V call is TRBV27, the J call TRBJ2-7; D unclear. CDR3 size: 13 residues. Looked up from germline, CDR1 is MNHEY and CDR2 is SMNVEV (reference sequence). V was shortened by 1 base and J by 0 bases, with 4 bases between the two germline ends. DNA for the CDR3: TGTGCCAGCAGTTTATTTAGCTCCTACGAGCAGTACTTC. Translation gives CASSLFSSYEQYF.

The chain recombines TRBV7-9 with TRBJ2-7; D uncertain. The ends were cut back, 2 bases at V and 3 bases at J, with 14 bases in the middle. The CDR3 is 15 amino acids. Germline values: CDR1 SEHNR, CDR2 FQNEAQ (reference sequence). The CDR3 protein is CASSLRAAENYEQYF. In nucleotides, the CDR3 is TGTGCCAGCAGCTTACGCGCGGCAGAGAACTACGAGCAGTACTTC.

The CDR3, as DNA: TGTGCCAGTAGTTTTATATGGGACACCTACACTGAAGCTTTCTTT. Amino acids: CASSFIWDTYTEAFF. The chain combines TRBV19 with TRBJ1-1; D might be TRBD1 (6 bases). The germline V gene has CDR1 LNHDA and CDR2 SQIVND (reference sequence). The V gene lost 5 bases and the J gene lost 3 bases, with 16 bases spanning the gap. The CDR3 totals 15 residues. The complete variable domain, with remaining parts taken from reference TRBV19 and TRBJ1-1, reads DGGITQSPKYLFRKEGQNVTLSCEQNLNHDAMYWYRQDPGQGLRLIYYSQIVNDFQKGDIAEGYSVSREKKESFPLTVTSAQKNPTAFYLCASSFIWDTYTEAFFGQGTRLTVV.

This chain connects TRBV9 to TRBJ2-7; 12 bases are a match to TRBD2. The CDR3 is 13 amino acids. Germline CDR1 is SGDLS and CDR2 is YYNGEE. Germline trimming cut 3 bases from V and 6 bases from J; bases unmatched to any gene: 1. This CDR3 reads CASSAGLAGEQYF. The CDR3 region has the DNA TGTGCCAGCAGCGCGGGACTAGCGGGCGAGCAGTACTTC.

The sample holds one count of this clone. The J gene is TRBJ2-1, the V gene TRBV24-1; 7 nucleotides agree with TRBD2. CDR1 KGHDR and CDR2 SFDVKD come from the germline V gene. V lost 5 bases to trimming and J lost 10 bases; unmatched junction nucleotides: 7. This CDR3 is 13 amino acids long. DNA of the CDR3: TGTGCCACCAGTGTGGGAGGGTCGGGCGAGCAGTTCTTC. Translating it yields CATSVGGSGEQFF.

The chain couples TRBV29-1 to TRBJ2-3, with D possibly TRBD1 on 5 matching bases. The CDR3 is 15 amino acids. Germline lookup yields CDR1 SQVTM and CDR2 ANQGSEA. V dropped 5 bases and J dropped 0 bases, with 15 bases sitting between them. The CDR3 nucleotides are TGCAGCGTTCTAACAGGCGCGTCTAGCACAGATACGCAGTATTTT. This codes for CSVLTGASSTDTQYF.

The V and J genes are TRBV9 and TRBJ1-2; 8 bases are shared with TRBD1. The V gene's germline CDR1 is SGDLS and CDR2 YYNGEE. This CDR3 spans 18 amino acids. V shed 4 bases, J shed 6 bases, and the junction held 20 bases outside the gene matches. The CDR3 is CASSPTQGPGGAENGYTF. In DNA, the CDR3 is TGTGCCAGCAGCCCCACACAGGGGCCAGGGGGCGCTGAGAATGGCTACACCTTC.

The genes are TRBV6-6 and TRBJ2-1; 8 bases are a match to TRBD2. Losses at the gene ends were 2 bases for V and 2 bases for J; bases not matched to a gene: 2. This CDR3 region has 15 residues. In germline, CDR1 is MNHNY, CDR2 SVGAGI (reference sequence). CDR3 loop: CASSYAGGAYNEQFF. CDR3 nucleotides: TGTGCCAGCAGTTACGCGGGGGGAGCCTACAATGAGCAGTTCTTC.

The chain uses TRBV7-9 and TRBJ2-3; TRBD2 matches at 8 bases. CDR1 is SEHNR, CDR2 FQNEAQ, per germline (reference sequence). CDR3 length: 15 amino acids. With 0 bases clipped from V and 1 base from J, the junction kept 0 bases outside the gene matches. The CDR3 protein is CASSLAGRGTDTQYF. The CDR3 DNA follows: TGTGCCAGCAGCTTAGCCGGGAGGGGCACAGATACGCAGTATTTT.

The genes are TRBV11-2 and TRBJ1-4; D is possibly TRBD1 (6 bases). Germline values: CDR1 SGHAT, CDR2 FQNNGV. Trimming removed 6 bases at V and 5 bases at J, with 16 bases between. There are 15 residues in the CDR3. The CDR3: CASSQQGMANEKLFF. The CDR3 nucleotides are TGTGCCAGCAGTCAACAGGGTATGGCGAATGAAAAACTGTTTTTT.

The chain joins TRBV5-1 to TRBJ2-1, with 8 nucleotides matching TRBD1. Germline V gene sequence: CDR1 SGHRS, CDR2 YFSETQ. J lost 3 bases, V lost 4 bases, and 6 bases had no gene match. The CDR3 totals 15 residues. The CDR3 bases are TGCGCCAGCAGCCCCCACAGGGGGATCTACAATGAGCAGTTCTTC. The encoded protein is CASSPHRGIYNEQFF.

The chain employs TRBV10-3 and TRBJ2-7; 7 bases align to TRBD1. This CDR3 region has 15 residues. Trimming at V came to 4 bases and at J to 0 bases, leaving 6 bases not matched to a gene. Germline V gives CDR1 ENHRY, CDR2 SYGVKD. CDR3 DNA sequence: TGTGCCATCAGTGGCCCGACAGGGAGCTCCTACGAGCAGTACTTC. Protein product: CAISGPTGSSYEQYF.